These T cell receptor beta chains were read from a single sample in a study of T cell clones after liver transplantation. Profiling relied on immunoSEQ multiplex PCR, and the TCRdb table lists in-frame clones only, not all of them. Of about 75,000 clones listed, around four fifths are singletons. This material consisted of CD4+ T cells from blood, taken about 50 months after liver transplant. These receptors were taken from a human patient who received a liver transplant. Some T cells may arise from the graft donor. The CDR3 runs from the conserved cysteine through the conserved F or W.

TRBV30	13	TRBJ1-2	CACSARGNYGYTF
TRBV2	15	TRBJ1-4	CASSALGATNEKLFF
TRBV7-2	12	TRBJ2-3	CASSSRTDTQYF
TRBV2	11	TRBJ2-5	CASRGQETQYF
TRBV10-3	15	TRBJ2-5	CAISFLFDGGETQYF
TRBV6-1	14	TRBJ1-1	CASSEPGKASEAFF
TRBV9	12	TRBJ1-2	CASSVAGYGYTF
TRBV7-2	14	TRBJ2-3	CASSRRTGRDTQYF
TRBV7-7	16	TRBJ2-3	CASSLPSGGLGDTQYF
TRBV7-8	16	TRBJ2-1	CASSLAQGAASNEQFF
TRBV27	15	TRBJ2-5	CASSPERNQRETQYF
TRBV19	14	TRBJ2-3	CASSIGQGLPTQYF
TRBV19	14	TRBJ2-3	CASSRGGGTDTQYF
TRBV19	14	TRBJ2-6	CASSSTGRTNVLTF
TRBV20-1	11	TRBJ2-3	CSAQLSDTQYF
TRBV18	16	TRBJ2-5	CASSPTSGGDQETQYF
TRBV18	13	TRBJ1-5	CASSYSHNQPQHF
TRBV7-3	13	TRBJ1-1	CASSLNQGTEAFF
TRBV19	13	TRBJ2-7	CASGLGRAYEQYF
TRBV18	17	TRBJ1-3	CASSPLSEGSSGNTIYF
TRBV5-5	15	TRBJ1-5	CASSLAGGLGQPQHF
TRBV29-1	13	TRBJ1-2	CSARTGSDYGYTF
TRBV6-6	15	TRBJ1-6	CASRTSLGLNSPLHF
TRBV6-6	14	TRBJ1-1	CASSYPDSITEAFF
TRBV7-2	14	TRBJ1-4	CASSQGLANEKLFF